The rows below give T cell receptor beta chains drawn from one sample of a study of PD-1 blockade in classical Hodgkin lymphoma. Method: immunoSEQ multiplex PCR; TCRdb's copy keeps in-frame clones and lacks some. Here the sample spans tens of thousands of clones, 88% being singletons. The source material was peripheral blood mononuclear cells (PBMCs), sampled before the second cycle of nivolumab. The source is a human donor with classical Hodgkin lymphoma. CDR3s include the opening cysteine and the closing phenylalanine or tryptophan. A D gene is named only where the DNA matches it firmly. Rows give clone size only sometimes, using once, few, many, or a class for an expanded clone.

-,TRBJ2-1,-,TRBV9,CASSVGSLNNEQFF,TGTGCCAGCAGCGTAGGGTCTCTAAACAATGAGCAGTTCTTC
-,TRBJ2-1,-,TRBV5-1,CASSLEAGEQFF,TGCGCCAGCAGCTTGGAGGCAGGCGAGCAGTTCTTC
-,TRBJ1-1,-,TRBV27,CASSSWVGYTEAFF,TGTGCCAGCAGCAGTTGGGTGGGGTACACTGAAGCTTTCTTT
-,TRBJ2-3,few,TRBV7-3,CASSQDGGYSTDTQYF,TGCGCCAGCAGCCAAGATGGGGGGTATAGCACAGATACGCAGTATTTT
TRBD1,TRBJ2-2,-,TRBV5-1,CASSLGQGSLGELFF,TGCGCCAGCAGCTTGGGACAGGGGTCTTTGGGGGAGCTGTTTTTT
-,TRBJ1-2,-,TRBV5-6,CASSSDYGYTF,TGTGCCAGCAGCTCAGATTATGGCTACACCTTC
TRBD1,TRBJ2-7,-,TRBV6-5,CASSPDRGTPYEQYF,TGTGCCAGCAGTCCGGACAGGGGCACCCCCTACGAGCAGTACTTC
-,TRBJ2-3,-,TRBV11-2,CASSSGGRGTDTQYF,TGTGCCAGCAGCTCCGGTGGCAGAGGGACAGATACGCAGTATTTT
TRBD1,TRBJ1-2,-,TRBV7-9,CASSPRQGDGYTF,TGTGCCAGCAGCCCCAGACAGGGGGACGGCTACACCTTC
-,TRBJ2-7,-,TRBV5-6,CASNSQGSGAYEQYF,TGTGCCAGCAACTCCCAGGGGAGCGGCGCCTACGAGCAGTACTTC
TRBD1,TRBJ2-7,-,TRBV5-8,CASSLEGTGGAYEQYF,TGTGCCAGCAGCTTGGAGGGGACAGGGGGCGCCTACGAGCAGTACTTC
TRBD1,TRBJ2-2,-,TRBV5-1,CASSLVQGKGGELFF,TGCGCCAGCAGCTTGGTACAGGGGAAGGGCGGGGAGCTGTTTTTT
TRBD2,TRBJ2-7,-,TRBV14,CASSRPSGASYEQYF,TGTGCCAGCAGCCGTCCTAGCGGGGCCAGCTACGAGCAGTACTTC
TRBD1,TRBJ1-1,once,TRBV5-1,CASSLEGGNTEAFF,TGCGCCAGCAGCTTGGAAGGGGGCAACACTGAAGCTTTCTTT
TRBD1,TRBJ1-2,-,TRBV5-1,CASSLEGQSRGYTF,TGCGCCAGCAGCTTGGAGGGACAGTCGCGCGGCTACACCTTC
TRBD1,TRBJ1-1,-,TRBV7-6,CASSLNVGRGEGTEAFF,TGTGCCAGCAGCTTAAATGTGGGCAGGGGGGAGGGCACTGAAGCTTTCTTT
-,TRBJ2-3,-,TRBV28,CASSYLGTGTDTQYF,TGTGCCAGCAGTTACTTGGGTACAGGGACAGATACGCAGTATTTT
TRBD2,TRBJ2-1,-,TRBV19,CASSTSGLAGGIFYNEQFF,TGTGCCAGTAGTACCTCCGGACTAGCGGGGGGGATTTTCTACAATGAGCAGTTCTTC
-,TRBJ2-1,-,TRBV5-1,CASSAGLKNELQFF,TGCGCCAGCAGCGCCGGACTGAAAAATGAGCTGCAGTTCTTC
-,TRBJ2-7,-,TRBV4-1,CASSQPTQGPYSYEQYF,TGCGCCAGCAGCCAACCTACTCAGGGACCCTACTCCTACGAGCAGTACTTC
TRBD1,TRBJ2-3,-,TRBV28,CASSFNRGQGTDTQYF,TGTGCCAGCAGCTTCAACAGGGGGCAAGGCACAGATACGCAGTATTTT
-,TRBJ2-5,-,TRBV28,CASSFGRLGQETQYF,TGTGCCAGCAGTTTTGGGCGGCTAGGCCAAGAGACCCAGTACTTC
-,TRBJ1-2,-,TRBV5-4,CASSLGVQVAVPQGYTF,TGTGCCAGCAGCTTGGGGGTCCAAGTGGCAGTTCCACAGGGCTACACCTTC
-,TRBJ2-7,-,TRBV27,CASSLGGSYEQYF,TGTGCCAGCAGTTTAGGGGGCTCCTACGAGCAGTACTTC
-,TRBJ1-2,-,TRBV7-9,CASSIRGAGYGYTF,TGTGCCAGCAGCATCCGCGGGGCTGGCTATGGCTACACCTTC
-,TRBJ2-7,-,TRBV5-1,CASRSEAHSYEQYF,TGCGCCAGCAGGTCCGAGGCCCACTCTTACGAGCAGTACTTC
-,TRBJ1-2,-,TRBV30,CAWTPGEGVEGYTF,TGTGCCTGGACCCCGGGAGAGGGGGTGGAGGGCTACACCTTC
TRBD2,TRBJ2-7,-,TRBV4-2,CASSPAGGSYEQYF,TGTGCCAGCAGCCCAGCGGGGGGTAGCTACGAGCAGTACTTC
TRBD2,TRBJ2-7,-,TRBV2,CASRHSGGASYEQYF,TGTGCCAGCAGACATAGCGGGGGCGCCTCCTACGAGCAGTACTTC
-,TRBJ2-5,-,TRBV25-1,CASSAAGDQETQYF,TGTGCCAGCAGTGCAGCAGGGGATCAAGAGACCCAGTACTTC
TRBD1,TRBJ1-3,-,TRBV5-1,CASSFGTGRDTIYF,TGCGCCAGCAGCTTCGGGACAGGGAGGGACACCATATATTTT
-,TRBJ1-3,-,TRBV7-8,CASSLVGVNSGNTIYF,TGTGCCAGCAGCTTAGTGGGGGTTAACTCTGGAAACACCATATATTTT
-,TRBJ1-2,-,TRBV6-6,CASSYSQGPVDGYTF,TGTGCCAGCAGTTACAGTCAGGGGCCGGTGGATGGCTACACCTTC
TRBD1,TRBJ1-2,-,TRBV30,CAWSLGGIYGYTF,TGTGCCTGGAGTTTAGGGGGCATCTATGGCTACACCTTC
TRBD1,TRBJ1-4,-,TRBV5-1,CASSQQGANEKLFF,TGCGCCAGCAGCCAACAGGGGGCTAATGAAAAACTGTTTTTT
-,TRBJ1-5,few,TRBV27,CASSYRSNQPQHF,TGTGCCAGCAGTTACCGTAGCAATCAGCCCCAGCATTTT
-,TRBJ1-2,-,TRBV7-9,CASSLERGGYTF,TGTGCCAGCAGCTTAGAGCGGGGGGGCTACACCTTC
TRBD2,TRBJ2-5,-,TRBV15,CATSEAGGRETQYF,TGTGCCACCAGCGAGGCGGGGGGGCGAGAGACCCAGTACTTC
-,TRBJ1-2,-,TRBV28,CASSLHVGFGYTF,TGTGCCAGCAGTTTACACGTGGGGTTTGGCTACACCTTC
TRBD2,TRBJ2-5,-,TRBV6-4,CASSVAGGAVETQYF,TGTGCCAGCAGTGTGGCCGGGGGGGCCGTAGAGACCCAGTACTTC
TRBD1,TRBJ1-2,-,TRBV5-1,CASSPGTGGLEYTF,TGCGCCAGCAGCCCAGGGACAGGGGGCTTGGAGTACACCTTC
-,TRBJ2-7,-,TRBV6-1,CASSVGGTASIYEQYF,TGTGCCAGCAGTGTTGGGGGGACTGCCTCCATCTACGAGCAGTACTTC
TRBD1,TRBJ2-7,-,TRBV25-1,CASRGDRGDYEQYF,TGTGCCAGCAGGGGGGACAGGGGAGACTACGAGCAGTACTTC